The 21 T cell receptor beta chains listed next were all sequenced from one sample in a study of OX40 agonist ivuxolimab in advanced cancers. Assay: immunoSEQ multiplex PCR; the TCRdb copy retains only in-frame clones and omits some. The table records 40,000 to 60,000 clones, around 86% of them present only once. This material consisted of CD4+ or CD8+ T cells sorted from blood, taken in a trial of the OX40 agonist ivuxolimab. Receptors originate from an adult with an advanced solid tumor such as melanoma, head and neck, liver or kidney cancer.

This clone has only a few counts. For the CDR3, the DNA is TGCGCCAGCAGCCCCTCGGGGTTTGAGCAGTTCTTC. Amino acids: CASSPSGFEQFF. The rearrangement uses TRBV4-1 and TRBJ2-1, with D possibly matching TRBD2 (5 bases). The CDR3 is 12 residues long. CDR1 MGHRA and CDR2 YSYEKL come from the germline V gene. Trimming stripped 4 bases from V and 9 bases from J, with 10 bases between.

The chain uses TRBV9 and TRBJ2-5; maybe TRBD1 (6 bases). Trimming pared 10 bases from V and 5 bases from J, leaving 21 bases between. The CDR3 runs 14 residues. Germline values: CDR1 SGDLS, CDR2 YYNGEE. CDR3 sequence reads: CASSRGQIRETQYF. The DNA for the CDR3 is TGTGCCTCCAGCAGGGGACAAATACGGGAGACCCAGTACTTC. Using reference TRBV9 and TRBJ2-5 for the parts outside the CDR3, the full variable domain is DSGVTQTPKHLITATGQRVTLRCSPRSGDLSVYWYQQSLDQGLQFLIQYYNGEERAKGNILERFSAQQFPDLHSELNLSSLELGDSALYFCASSRGQIRETQYFGPGTRLLVL.

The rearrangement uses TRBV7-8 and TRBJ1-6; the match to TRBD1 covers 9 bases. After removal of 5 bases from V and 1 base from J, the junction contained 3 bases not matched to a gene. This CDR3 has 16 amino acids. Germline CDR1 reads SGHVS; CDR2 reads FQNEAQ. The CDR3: CASSTQGASYNSPLHF. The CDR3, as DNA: TGTGCCAGCAGCACACAGGGGGCGTCCTATAATTCACCCCTCCACTTT.

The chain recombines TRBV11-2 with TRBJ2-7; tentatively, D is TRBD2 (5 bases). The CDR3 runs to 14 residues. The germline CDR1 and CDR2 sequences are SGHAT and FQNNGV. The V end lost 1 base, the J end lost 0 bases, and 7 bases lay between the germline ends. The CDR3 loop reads CASSLVGSSYEQYF. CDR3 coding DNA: TGTGCCAGCAGCTTAGTTGGGAGCTCCTACGAGCAGTACTTC.

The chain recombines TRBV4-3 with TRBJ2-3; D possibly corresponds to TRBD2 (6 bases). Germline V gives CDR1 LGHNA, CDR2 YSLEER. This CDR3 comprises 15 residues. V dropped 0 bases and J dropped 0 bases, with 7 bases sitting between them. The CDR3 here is CASSQDGGSTDTQYF. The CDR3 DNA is TGCGCCAGCAGCCAAGATGGAGGGAGCACAGATACGCAGTATTTT.

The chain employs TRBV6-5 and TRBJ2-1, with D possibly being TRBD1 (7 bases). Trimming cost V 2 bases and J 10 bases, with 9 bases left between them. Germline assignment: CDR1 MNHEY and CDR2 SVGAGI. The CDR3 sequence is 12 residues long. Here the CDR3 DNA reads TGTGCCAGCAGTTACCAGGGGGGCGAGCAGTTCTTC. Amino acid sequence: CASSYQGGEQFF.

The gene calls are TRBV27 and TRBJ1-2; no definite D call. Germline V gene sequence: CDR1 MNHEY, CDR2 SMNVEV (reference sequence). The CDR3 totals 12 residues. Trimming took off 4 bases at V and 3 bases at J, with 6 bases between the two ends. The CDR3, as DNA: TGTGCCAGCAGTTCGGGAGACTATGGCTACACCTTC. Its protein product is CASSSGDYGYTF.

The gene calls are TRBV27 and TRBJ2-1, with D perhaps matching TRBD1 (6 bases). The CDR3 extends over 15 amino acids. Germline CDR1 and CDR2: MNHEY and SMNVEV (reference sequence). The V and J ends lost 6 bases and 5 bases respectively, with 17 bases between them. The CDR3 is CASRVGLGGNNEQFF. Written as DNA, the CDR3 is TGTGCCAGCAGAGTCGGGCTAGGGGGAAACAATGAGCAGTTCTTC.

CDR3 bases: TGTGCCAGCAGTAACCGGGACTCCTACGAGCAGTACGTC. Translating it yields CASSNRDSYEQYV. The chain couples TRBV28 to TRBJ2-7; TRBD2 might be the D (5 bases). The V gene lost 5 bases and the J gene lost 0 bases, with 8 bases spanning the gap. Germline CDR1 MDHEN, CDR2 SYDVKM. CDR3 length: 13 residues.

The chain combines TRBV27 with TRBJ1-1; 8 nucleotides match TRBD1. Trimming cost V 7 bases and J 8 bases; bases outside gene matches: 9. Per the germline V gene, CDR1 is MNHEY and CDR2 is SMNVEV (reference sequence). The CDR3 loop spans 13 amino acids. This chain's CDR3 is CASTYAGTGEAFF. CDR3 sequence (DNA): TGTGCCAGCACCTATGCCGGGACAGGAGAAGCTTTCTTT.

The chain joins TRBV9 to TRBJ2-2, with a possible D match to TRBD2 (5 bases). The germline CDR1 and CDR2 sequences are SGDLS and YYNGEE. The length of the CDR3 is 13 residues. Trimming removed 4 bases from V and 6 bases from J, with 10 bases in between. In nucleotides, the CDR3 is TGTGCCAGCAGCCCAGAGGGAGCCGGGGAGCTGTTTTTT. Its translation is CASSPEGAGELFF.

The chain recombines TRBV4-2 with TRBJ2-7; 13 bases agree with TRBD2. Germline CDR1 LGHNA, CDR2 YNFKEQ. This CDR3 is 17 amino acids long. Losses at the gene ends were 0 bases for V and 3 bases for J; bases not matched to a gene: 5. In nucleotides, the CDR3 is TGTGCCAGCAGCCAAGAGGAGGGACTAGCGGGATACTACGAGCAGTACTTC. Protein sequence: CASSQEEGLAGYYEQYF.

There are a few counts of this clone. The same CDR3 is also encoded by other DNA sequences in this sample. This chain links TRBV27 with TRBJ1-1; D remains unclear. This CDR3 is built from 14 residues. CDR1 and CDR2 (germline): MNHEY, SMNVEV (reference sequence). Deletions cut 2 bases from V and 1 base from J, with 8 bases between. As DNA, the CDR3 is TGTGCCAGCAGTTTAGGCGGAGGGAACACTGAAGCTTTCTTT. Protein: CASSLGGGNTEAFF.

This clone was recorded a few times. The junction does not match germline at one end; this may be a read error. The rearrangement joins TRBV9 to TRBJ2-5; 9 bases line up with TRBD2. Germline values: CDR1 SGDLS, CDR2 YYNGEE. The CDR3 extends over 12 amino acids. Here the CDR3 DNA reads TGTGCCAGCAGGAGGGGGCTAGCGGGACTTAACTTC. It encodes CASRRGLAGLNF.

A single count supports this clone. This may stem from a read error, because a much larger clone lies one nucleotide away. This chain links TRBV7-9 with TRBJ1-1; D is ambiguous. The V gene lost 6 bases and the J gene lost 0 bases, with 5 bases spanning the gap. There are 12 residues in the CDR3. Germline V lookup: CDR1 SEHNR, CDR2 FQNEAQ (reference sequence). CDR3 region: CASSYMNTEAFF. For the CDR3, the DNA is TGTGCCAGCAGTTATATGAACACTGAAGCTTTCTTT. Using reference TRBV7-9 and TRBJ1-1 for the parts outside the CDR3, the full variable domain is DTGVSQNPRHKITKRGQNVTFRCDPISEHNRLYWYRQTLGQGPEFLTYFQNEAQLEKSRLLSDRFSAERPKGSFSTLEIQRTEQGDSAMYLCASSYMNTEAFFGQGTRLTVV.

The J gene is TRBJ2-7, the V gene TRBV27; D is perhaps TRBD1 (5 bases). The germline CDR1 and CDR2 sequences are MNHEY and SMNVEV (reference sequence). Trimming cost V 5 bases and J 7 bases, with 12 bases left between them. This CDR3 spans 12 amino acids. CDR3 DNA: TGTGCCAGCAGTCTACAATCAGGGGAGCAGTACTTC. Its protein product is CASSLQSGEQYF.

CDR3 protein: CASSSPSSGTTYEQYF. The DNA of the CDR3 is TGTGCCAGCAGCTCCCCCTCTAGCGGGACGACCTACGAGCAGTACTTC. The gene calls are TRBV7-8 and TRBJ2-7; TRBD2 aligns across 9 bases. The CDR3 extends over 16 amino acids. Germline V gene lookup returns CDR1 SGHVS and CDR2 FQNEAQ. Trimming at V came to 4 bases and at J to 2 bases, leaving 9 bases not matched to a gene.

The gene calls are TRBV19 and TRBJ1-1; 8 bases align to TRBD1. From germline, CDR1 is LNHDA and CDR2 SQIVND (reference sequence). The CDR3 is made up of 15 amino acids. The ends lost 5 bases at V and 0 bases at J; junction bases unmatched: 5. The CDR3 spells CASSGDRFMNTEAFF. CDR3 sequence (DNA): TGTGCCAGTAGTGGGGACAGGTTTATGAACACTGAAGCTTTCTTT.

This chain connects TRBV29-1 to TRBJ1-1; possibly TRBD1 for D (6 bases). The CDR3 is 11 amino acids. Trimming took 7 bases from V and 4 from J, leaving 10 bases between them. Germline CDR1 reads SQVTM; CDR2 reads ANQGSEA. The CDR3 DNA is TGCAGCGCACAGGGAAGCACTGAAGCTTTCTTT. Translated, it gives CSAQGSTEAFF.

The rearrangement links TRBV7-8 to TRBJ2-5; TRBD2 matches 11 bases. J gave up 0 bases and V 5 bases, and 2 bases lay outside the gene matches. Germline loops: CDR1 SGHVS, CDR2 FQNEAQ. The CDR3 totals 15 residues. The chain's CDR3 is CASSRTSGYQETQYF. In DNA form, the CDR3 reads TGTGCCAGCAGCCGGACTAGCGGGTACCAAGAGACCCAGTACTTC.

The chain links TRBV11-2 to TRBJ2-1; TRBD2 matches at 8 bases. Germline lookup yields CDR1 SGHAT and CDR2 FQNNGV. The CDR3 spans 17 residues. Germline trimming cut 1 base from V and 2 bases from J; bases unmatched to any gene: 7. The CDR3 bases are TGTGCCAGCAGCTTAGTCAGGGGCGGGGGGCCCTACAATGAGCAGTTCTTC. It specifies CASSLVRGGGPYNEQFF.